This record covers a single TCR beta chain. This CDR3 region has 16 residues. After removal of 3 bases from V and 7 bases from J, the junction contained 12 bases not matched to a gene. The V gene's germline CDR1 is MGHDK and CDR2 SYGVNS. The sample comes from a study of T cell responses to AZD1222 COVID-19 vaccine. Using immunoSEQ multiplex PCR, the repertoire was profiled, and TCRdb retains in-frame clones only, with some absent. The sample records 130,000 to 150,000 clones, roughly 92% being singletons. Sample: peripheral blood, taken on day 0 of AZD1222 vaccination. This sequence originates from an adult in good health. This chain connects TRBV25-1 to TRBJ2-1; 7 positions match TRBD2. Written as DNA, the CDR3 is TGTGCCAGCAGTGAGGTGGGAGGGCGCTCGAGGAATGAGCAGTTCTTC. Protein: CASSEVGGRSRNEQFF.